Included here is one T cell receptor (beta chain) sequence, with context. TCRdb independently ran MiXCR on the RT-PCR reads; one entry per CDR3 protein. The sample has about 160,000 distinct CDR3 sequences, about 30% seen once. This record belongs to a study of patients and donors after allogeneic stem cell transplantation. This CDR3 has 13 residues. The V end lost 3 bases, the J end lost 4 bases, and 6 bases lay between the germline ends. CDR1 is LGHNA, CDR2 YSLEER, per germline. This rearrangement joins TRBV4-3 to TRBJ1-4, with D possibly TRBD1 on 5 matching bases. Sequencing was carried out using blood, either unsorted or a sorted T cell fraction (not recorded which). The TCR comes from a human donor who was either an allogeneic HSCT recipient or a stem cell or donor lymphocyte infusion donor (not recorded which). It is not recorded whose cells these are; they may come from a transplant donor. CDR3 sequence reads: CASSQGVNEKLFF. The CDR3 DNA is TGCGCCAGCAGCCAGGGGGTTAATGAAAAACTGTTTTTT.